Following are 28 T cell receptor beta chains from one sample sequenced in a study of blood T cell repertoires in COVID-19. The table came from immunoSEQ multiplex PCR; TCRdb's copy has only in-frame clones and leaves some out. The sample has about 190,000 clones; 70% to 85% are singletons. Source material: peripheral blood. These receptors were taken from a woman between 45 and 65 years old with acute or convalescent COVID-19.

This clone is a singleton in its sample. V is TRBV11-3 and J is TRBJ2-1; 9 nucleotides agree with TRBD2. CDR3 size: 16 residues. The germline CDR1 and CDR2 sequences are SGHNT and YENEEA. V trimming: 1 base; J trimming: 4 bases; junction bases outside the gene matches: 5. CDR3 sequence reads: CASSLVAAGGYNEQFF. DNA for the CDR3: TGTGCCAGCAGCTTAGTGGCAGCGGGGGGTTACAATGAGCAGTTCTTC.

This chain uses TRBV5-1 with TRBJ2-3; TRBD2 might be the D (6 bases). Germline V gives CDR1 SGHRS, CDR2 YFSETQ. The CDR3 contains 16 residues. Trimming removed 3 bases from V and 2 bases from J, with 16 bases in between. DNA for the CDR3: TGCGCCAGCAGCTCAAACCCCGGGACTCCCACAGATACGCAGTATTTT. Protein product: CASSSNPGTPTDTQYF.

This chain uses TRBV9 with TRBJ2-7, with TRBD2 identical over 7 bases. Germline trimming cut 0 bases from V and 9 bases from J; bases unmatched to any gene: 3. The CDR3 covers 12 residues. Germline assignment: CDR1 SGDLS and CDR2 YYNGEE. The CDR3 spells CASSVAGGRQYF. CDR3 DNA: TGTGCCAGCAGCGTAGCGGGCGGGAGGCAGTACTTC.

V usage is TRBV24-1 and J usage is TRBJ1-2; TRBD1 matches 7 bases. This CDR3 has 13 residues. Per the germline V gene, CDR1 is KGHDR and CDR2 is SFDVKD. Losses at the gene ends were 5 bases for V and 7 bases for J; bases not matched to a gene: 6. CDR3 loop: CATSGGTVSGYTF. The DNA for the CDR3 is TGTGCCACCAGTGGAGGGACAGTGTCTGGCTACACCTTC.

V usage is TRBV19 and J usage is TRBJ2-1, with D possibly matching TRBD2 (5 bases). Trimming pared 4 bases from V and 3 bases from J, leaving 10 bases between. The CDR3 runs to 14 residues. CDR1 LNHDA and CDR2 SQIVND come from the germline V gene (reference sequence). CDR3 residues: CASSTGLNYNEQFF. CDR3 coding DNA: TGTGCCAGTAGTACCGGACTCAACTACAATGAGCAGTTCTTC.

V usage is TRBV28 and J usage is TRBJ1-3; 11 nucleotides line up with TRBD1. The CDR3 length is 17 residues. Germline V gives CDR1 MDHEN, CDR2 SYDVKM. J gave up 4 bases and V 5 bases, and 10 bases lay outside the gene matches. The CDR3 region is CASSPRDRGTHGNTIYF. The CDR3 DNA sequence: TGTGCCAGCAGTCCGCGGGACAGGGGGACTCACGGAAACACCATATATTTT. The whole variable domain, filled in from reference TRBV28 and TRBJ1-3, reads DVKVTQSSRYLVKRTGEKVFLECVQDMDHENMFWYRQDPGLGLRLIYFSYDVKMKEKGDIPEGYSVSREKKERFSLILESASTNQTSMYLCASSPRDRGTHGNTIYFGEGSWLTVV.

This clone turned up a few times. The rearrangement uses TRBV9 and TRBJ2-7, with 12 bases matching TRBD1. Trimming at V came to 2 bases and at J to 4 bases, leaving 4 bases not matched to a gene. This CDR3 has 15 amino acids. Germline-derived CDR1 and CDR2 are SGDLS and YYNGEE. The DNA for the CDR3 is TGTGCCAGCAGCGTCCGGGGACAGGGGGCTTACGAGCAGTACTTC. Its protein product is CASSVRGQGAYEQYF.

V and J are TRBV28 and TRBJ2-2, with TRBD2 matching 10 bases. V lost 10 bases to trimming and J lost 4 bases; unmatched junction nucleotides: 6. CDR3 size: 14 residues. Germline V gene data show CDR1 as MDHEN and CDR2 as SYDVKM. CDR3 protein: CAIISGGSTGELFF. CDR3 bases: TGTGCCATTATTAGCGGGGGGTCCACCGGGGAGCTGTTTTTT.

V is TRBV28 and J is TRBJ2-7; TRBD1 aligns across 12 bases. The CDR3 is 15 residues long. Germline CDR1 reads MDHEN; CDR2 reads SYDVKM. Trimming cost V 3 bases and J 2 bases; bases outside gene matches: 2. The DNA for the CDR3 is TGTGCCAGCAGTTTCGGGACAGGGGGCACCTACGAGCAGTACTTC. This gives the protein CASSFGTGGTYEQYF.

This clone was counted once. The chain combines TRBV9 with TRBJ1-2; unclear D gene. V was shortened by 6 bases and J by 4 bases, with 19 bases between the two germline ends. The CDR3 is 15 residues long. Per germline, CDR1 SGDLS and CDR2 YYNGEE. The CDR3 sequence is CASTVSATTSYGYTF. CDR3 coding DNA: TGTGCCAGCACCGTTTCCGCGACAACTTCCTATGGCTACACCTTC.

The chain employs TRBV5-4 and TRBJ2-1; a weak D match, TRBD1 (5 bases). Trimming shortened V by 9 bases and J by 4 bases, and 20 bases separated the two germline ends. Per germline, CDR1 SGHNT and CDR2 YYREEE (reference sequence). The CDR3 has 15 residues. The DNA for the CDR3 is TGTGCCACTGAGAGGCAAGACAGATTTTACAATGAGCAGTTCTTC. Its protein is CATERQDRFYNEQFF.

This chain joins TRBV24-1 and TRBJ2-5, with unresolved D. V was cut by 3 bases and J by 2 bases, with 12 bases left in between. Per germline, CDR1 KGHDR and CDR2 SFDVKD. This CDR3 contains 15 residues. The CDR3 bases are TGTGCCACCAGTGATCCTCCTTCGGGTCAAGAGACCCAGTACTTC. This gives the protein CATSDPPSGQETQYF.

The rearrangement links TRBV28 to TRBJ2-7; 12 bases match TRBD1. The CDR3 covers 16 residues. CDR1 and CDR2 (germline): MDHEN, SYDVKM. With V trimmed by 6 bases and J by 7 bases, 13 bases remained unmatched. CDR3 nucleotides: TGTGCCAGCAGGGACGACCCGGGACAGGGGGCCCGGGAGCAGTACTTC. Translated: CASRDDPGQGAREQYF.

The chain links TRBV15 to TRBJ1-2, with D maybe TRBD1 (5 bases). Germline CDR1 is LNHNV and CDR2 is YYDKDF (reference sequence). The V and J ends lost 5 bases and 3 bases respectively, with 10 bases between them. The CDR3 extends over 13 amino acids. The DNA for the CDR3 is TGTGCCACCAGCGACAGAGCTTACTATGGCTACACCTTC. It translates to CATSDRAYYGYTF.

The CDR3 protein is CASSWTGPIGEQYF. DNA of the CDR3: TGTGCCAGCAGTTGGACAGGGCCTATTGGCGAGCAGTACTTC. The chain couples TRBV6-2 or TRBV6-3 to TRBJ2-7; TRBD1 aligns across 8 bases. J was trimmed by 6 bases and V by 4 bases; bases with no gene match: 8. The CDR3 consists of 14 residues. Germline V CDR1 and CDR2: MNHEY, SVGEGT.

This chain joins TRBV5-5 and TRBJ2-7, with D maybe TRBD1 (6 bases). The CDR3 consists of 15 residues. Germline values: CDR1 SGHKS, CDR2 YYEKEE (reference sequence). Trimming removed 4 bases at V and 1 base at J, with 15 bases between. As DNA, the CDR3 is TGTGCCAGCAGCGCAAAGGGGGACGGATCCTACGAGCAGTACTTC. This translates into CASSAKGDGSYEQYF.

CDR3 in amino acids: CATSETARGETQYF. In DNA, the CDR3 is TGTGCCACCAGTGAAACCGCTAGAGGAGAGACCCAGTACTTC. The chain couples TRBV24-1 to TRBJ2-5; no clear D. The CDR3 is made up of 14 amino acids. The V gene's germline CDR1 is KGHDR and CDR2 SFDVKD. With 4 bases removed from V and 4 bases from J, the gap between germline ends came to 12 bases.

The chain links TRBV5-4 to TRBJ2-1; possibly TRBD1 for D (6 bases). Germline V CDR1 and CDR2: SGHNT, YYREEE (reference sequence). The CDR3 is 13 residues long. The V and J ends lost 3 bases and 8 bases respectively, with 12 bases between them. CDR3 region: CASSSRGIDEQFF. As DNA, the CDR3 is TGTGCCAGCAGCTCCAGGGGTATCGATGAGCAGTTCTTC.

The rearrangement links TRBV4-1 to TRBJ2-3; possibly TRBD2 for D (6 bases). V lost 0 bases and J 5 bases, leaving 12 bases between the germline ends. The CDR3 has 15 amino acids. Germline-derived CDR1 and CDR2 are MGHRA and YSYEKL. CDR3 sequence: CASSQDLGDLDTQYF. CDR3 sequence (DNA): TGCGCCAGCAGCCAAGATCTCGGGGACTTAGATACGCAGTATTTT.

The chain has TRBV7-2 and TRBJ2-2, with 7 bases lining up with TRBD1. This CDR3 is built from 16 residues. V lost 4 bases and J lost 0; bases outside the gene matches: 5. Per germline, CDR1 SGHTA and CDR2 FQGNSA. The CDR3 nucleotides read TGTGCCAGCAGCTCCTACGGGACAGCGAACACCGGGGAGCTGTTTTTT. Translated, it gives CASSSYGTANTGELFF.

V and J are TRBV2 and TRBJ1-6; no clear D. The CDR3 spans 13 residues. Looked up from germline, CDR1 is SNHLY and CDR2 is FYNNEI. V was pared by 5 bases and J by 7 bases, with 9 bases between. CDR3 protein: CASSPGRNSPLHF. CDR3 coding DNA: TGTGCCAGCAGTCCAGGTCGGAATTCACCCCTCCACTTT.

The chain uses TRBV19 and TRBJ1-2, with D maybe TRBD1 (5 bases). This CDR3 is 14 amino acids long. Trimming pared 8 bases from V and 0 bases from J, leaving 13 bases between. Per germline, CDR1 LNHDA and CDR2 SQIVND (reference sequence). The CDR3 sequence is CASGRTPSNYGYTF. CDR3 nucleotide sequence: TGTGCCAGTGGAAGGACACCATCTAACTATGGCTACACCTTC.

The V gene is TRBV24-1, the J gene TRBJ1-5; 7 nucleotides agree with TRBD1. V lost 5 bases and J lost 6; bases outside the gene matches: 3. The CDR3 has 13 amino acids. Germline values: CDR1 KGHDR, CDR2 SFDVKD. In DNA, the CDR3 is TGTGCCACCAGTGCAACAGGGGTTCAGCCCCAGCATTTT. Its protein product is CATSATGVQPQHF.

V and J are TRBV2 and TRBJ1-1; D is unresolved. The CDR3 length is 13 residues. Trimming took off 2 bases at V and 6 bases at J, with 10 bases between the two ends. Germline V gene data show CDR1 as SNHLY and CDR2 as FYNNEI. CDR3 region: CASSELGGPEAFF. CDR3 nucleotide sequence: TGTGCCAGCAGTGAACTAGGAGGGCCTGAAGCTTTCTTT.

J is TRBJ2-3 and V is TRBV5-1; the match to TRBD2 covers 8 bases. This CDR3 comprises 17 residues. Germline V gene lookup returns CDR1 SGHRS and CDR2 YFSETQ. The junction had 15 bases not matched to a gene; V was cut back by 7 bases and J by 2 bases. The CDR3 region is CASPRGGRTNLTDTQYF. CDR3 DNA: TGCGCCAGCCCCCGAGGCGGGAGGACCAATCTCACAGATACGCAGTATTTT. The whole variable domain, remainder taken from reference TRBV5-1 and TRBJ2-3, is KAGVTQTPRYLIKTRGQQVTLSCSPISGHRSVSWYQQTPGQGLQFLFEYFSETQRNKGNFPGRFSGRQFSNSRSEMNVSTLELGDSALYLCASPRGGRTNLTDTQYFGPGTRLTVL.

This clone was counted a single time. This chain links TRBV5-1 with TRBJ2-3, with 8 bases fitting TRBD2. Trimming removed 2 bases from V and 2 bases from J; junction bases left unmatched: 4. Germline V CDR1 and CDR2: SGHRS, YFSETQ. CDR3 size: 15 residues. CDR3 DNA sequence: TGCGCCAGCAGCTTTAGCGGGGACACCACAGATACGCAGTATTTT. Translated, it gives CASSFSGDTTDTQYF. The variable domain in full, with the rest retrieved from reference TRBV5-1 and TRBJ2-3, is KAGVTQTPRYLIKTRGQQVTLSCSPISGHRSVSWYQQTPGQGLQFLFEYFSETQRNKGNFPGRFSGRQFSNSRSEMNVSTLELGDSALYLCASSFSGDTTDTQYFGPGTRLTVL.

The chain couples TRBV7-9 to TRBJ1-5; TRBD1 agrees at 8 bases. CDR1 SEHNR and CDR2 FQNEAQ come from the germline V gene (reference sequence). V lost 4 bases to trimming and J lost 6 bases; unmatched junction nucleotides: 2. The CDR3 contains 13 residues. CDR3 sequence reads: CASSSDRVQPQHF. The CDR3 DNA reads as TGTGCCAGCAGCTCGGACAGGGTTCAGCCCCAGCATTTT.

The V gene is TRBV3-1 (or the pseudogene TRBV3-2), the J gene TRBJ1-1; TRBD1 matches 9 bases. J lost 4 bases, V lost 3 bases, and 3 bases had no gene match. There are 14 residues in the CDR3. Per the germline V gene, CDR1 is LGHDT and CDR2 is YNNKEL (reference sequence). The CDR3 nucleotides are TGTGCCAGCAGCCAGCCGGGACAGGGCACTGAAGCTTTCTTT. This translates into CASSQPGQGTEAFF.